The 23 T cell receptor beta chains below all came from one sample that was sequenced in a study of blood T cell repertoires in COVID-19 (dated by TCRdb to 2018 to 2021). The library was built by means of the immunoSEQ multiplex PCR assay. TCRdb's version of the immuneACCESS table is confined to in-frame rearrangements and falls short of the full clone set. An unresolved V gene accounts for under half of the shortfall where checked; the remainder is of unknown origin. This sample lists around 140,000 clones; around four fifths were detected once. The ten largest account for just over 6% of the sample. The sequencing sample was made of PBMCs or T cells enriched from blood (not recorded which). These receptors came from a woman aged 50 to 60 who had recovered from COVID-19.

The rearrangement joins TRBV5-6 to TRBJ1-6; D perhaps matches TRBD1 (5 bases). Trimming took off 2 bases at V and 3 bases at J, with 9 bases between the two ends. The CDR3 is 15 residues long. Germline CDR1 SGHDT, CDR2 YYEEEE. CDR3 residues: CASSFRQHYNSPLHF. In nucleotides, the CDR3 is TGTGCCAGCAGCTTCCGACAGCACTATAATTCACCCCTCCACTTT.

This clone was observed once. This chain uses TRBV19 with TRBJ2-1; 7 nucleotides line up with TRBD1. Unmatched junction bases numbered 13, after V lost 8 bases and J lost 9 bases. The CDR3 totals 14 residues. Looked up from germline, CDR1 is LNHDA and CDR2 is SQIVND (reference sequence). CDR3 protein: CASLQGQGDGEQFF. CDR3 in DNA: TGTGCCAGTCTCCAGGGGCAGGGGGATGGTGAGCAGTTCTTC.

The rearrangement uses TRBV11-2 and TRBJ2-3, with 8 bases matching TRBD1. V dropped 6 bases and J dropped 1; count of bases not matched to a gene: 6. The germline CDR1 and CDR2 sequences are SGHAT and FQNNGV. The CDR3 runs 15 residues. CDR3 sequence (DNA): TGTGCCAGCAGTCCAATCAGGGGGCGCACAGATACGCAGTATTTT. It yields the protein CASSPIRGRTDTQYF. The full variable domain, completed using reference TRBV11-2 and TRBJ2-3, is EAGVAQSPRYKIIEKRQSVAFWCNPISGHATLYWYQQILGQGPKLLIQFQNNGVVDDSQLPKDRFSAERLKGVDSTLKIQPAKLEDSAVYLCASSPIRGRTDTQYFGPGTRLTVL.

V and J are TRBV28 and TRBJ1-1; D perhaps matches TRBD1 (5 bases). Germline CDR1 MDHEN, CDR2 SYDVKM. Trimming removed 10 bases at V and 1 base at J, with 10 bases between. The CDR3 loop spans 12 amino acids. The CDR3 loop is CATKTANTEAFF. In DNA form, the CDR3 reads TGTGCCACAAAGACAGCGAACACTGAAGCTTTCTTT.

This sequence joins TRBV9 and TRBJ1-2, with D perhaps matching TRBD1 (6 bases). Trimming stripped 3 bases from V and 8 bases from J, with 23 bases between. Germline-derived CDR1 and CDR2 are SGDLS and YYNGEE. CDR3 length: 16 residues. DNA of the CDR3: TGTGCCAGCAGCGCCGGCCAGGGGATGAACCAACGGGGCTACACCTTC. Translating it yields CASSAGQGMNQRGYTF.

CDR3 in DNA: TGTGCCAGCAGTTTAGGCAGGTACAATGAGCAGTTCTTC. Its protein product is CASSLGRYNEQFF. J is TRBJ2-1 and V is TRBV28, with unresolved D. Germline V gene lookup returns CDR1 MDHEN and CDR2 SYDVKM. The V end was cut by 2 bases, the J end by 4 bases, with 6 bases between. The CDR3 spans 13 residues.

This chain connects TRBV7-8 to TRBJ1-1; D is undetermined. The CDR3 length is 16 residues. Trimming left V 2 bases short and J 2 bases short, with 15 bases between. The germline V gene encodes CDR1 SGHVS and CDR2 FQNEAQ. DNA for the CDR3: TGTGCCAGCAGCTTAATTCTCAAAGGCGGCAACACTGAAGCTTTCTTT. This sequence encodes CASSLILKGGNTEAFF.

The chain carries TRBV27 and TRBJ1-4; the D gene is possibly TRBD1 (6 bases). The CDR3 runs to 14 residues. V dropped 2 bases and J dropped 10 bases, with 14 bases sitting between them. CDR1 and CDR2 from the germline V gene are MNHEY and SMNVEV (reference sequence). The CDR3 nucleotides read TGTGCCAGCAGTTTAATAGCAGGGGCAGGAAAACTGTTTTTT. Residues: CASSLIAGAGKLFF.

The gene calls are TRBV28 and TRBJ2-5; D gene uncertain. The V end lost 4 bases, the J end lost 2 bases, and 8 bases lay between the germline ends. The germline gives CDR1 MDHEN, CDR2 SYDVKM. The CDR3 sequence is 13 residues long. The CDR3 loop is CASSWALQETQYF. CDR3 DNA: TGTGCCAGCAGTTGGGCCCTGCAAGAGACCCAGTACTTC.

The chain links TRBV3-1 (or the pseudogene TRBV3-2) to TRBJ1-2, with D perhaps matching TRBD1 (5 bases). The germline V gene has CDR1 LGHDT and CDR2 YNNKEL (reference sequence). This CDR3 contains 13 residues. V lost 4 bases and J 8 bases, leaving 14 bases between the germline ends. The CDR3 bases are TGTGCCAGCAGCCTCAAAGCCGGGGGGGGCTACACCTTC. It translates to CASSLKAGGGYTF.

This clone was detected only once. The genes are TRBV5-6 and TRBJ1-2, with 9 bases matching TRBD1. The germline V gene encodes CDR1 SGHDT and CDR2 YYEEEE. With V trimmed by 3 bases and J by 13 bases, 10 bases remained unmatched. The CDR3 totals 13 residues. CDR3 protein: CASSSWTGEECTF. The CDR3 DNA sequence: TGTGCCAGCAGCTCCTGGACAGGGGAGGAGTGCACCTTC.

This clone has just one count. The CDR3 DNA reads as TGTGCCACCAGCAGGGACAGCTCTTGGGGAAACACCATATATTTT. Encoded protein: CATSRDSSWGNTIYF. The chain links TRBV15 to TRBJ1-3; weak D call: TRBD1 (6 bases). V shed 3 bases and J shed 4 bases, with 13 bases lying between them. Germline lookup yields CDR1 LNHNV and CDR2 YYDKDF (reference sequence). CDR3 length: 15 residues.

This clone rates as medium-sized. The CDR3 DNA sequence: TGTGCCAGCAGTCTGGAGTGGACAGAGGGCGACGAGCAGTACTTC. Translating it yields CASSLEWTEGDEQYF. The rearrangement joins TRBV6-5 to TRBJ2-7; D possibly corresponds to TRBD1 (6 bases). V was trimmed by 5 bases and J by 5 bases, leaving 19 bases between them. The CDR3 runs to 15 residues. Per germline, CDR1 MNHEY and CDR2 SVGAGI.

This chain links TRBV5-6 with TRBJ1-4; D unclear. The V gene lost 1 base and the J gene lost 2 bases, with 15 bases spanning the gap. Germline values: CDR1 SGHDT, CDR2 YYEEEE. The CDR3 runs to 17 residues. For the CDR3, the DNA is TGTGCCAGCAGCTTGTACACGGCTCGCAGGACTAATGAAAAACTGTTTTTT. Translated, it gives CASSLYTARRTNEKLFF. The complete variable domain, with remaining parts taken from reference TRBV5-6 and TRBJ1-4, reads DAGVTQSPTHLIKTRGQQVTLRCSPKSGHDTVSWYQQALGQGPQFIFQYYEEEERQRGNFPDRFSGHQFPNYSSELNVNALLLGDSALYLCASSLYTARRTNEKLFFGSGTQLSVL.

This sequence joins TRBV5-8 and TRBJ1-4, with TRBD1 matching over 7 bases. The CDR3 length is 16 residues. The germline V gene has CDR1 SGHTS and CDR2 YDEGEE. V shed 4 bases and J 0 bases; nucleotides not matched to a gene: 6. CDR3 coding DNA: TGTGCCAGCAGCGACGGGACAGCAGCAACTAATGAAAAACTGTTTTTT. Encoded protein: CASSDGTAATNEKLFF.

The V and J genes are TRBV11-1 and TRBJ2-1; 7 positions match TRBD1. V trimming: 5 bases; J trimming: 5 bases; junction bases outside the gene matches: 3. Germline CDR1 reads SGHAT; CDR2 reads FQDESV (reference sequence). This CDR3 comprises 13 residues. The CDR3 here is CASSPDRDNEQFF. The CDR3 nucleotides are TGTGCCAGCAGCCCTGACAGGGACAATGAGCAGTTCTTC.

The rearrangement uses TRBV7-2 and TRBJ1-4, with a possible D match to TRBD1 (5 bases). The CDR3 has 13 residues. Trimming pared 3 bases from V and 6 bases from J, leaving 8 bases between. Germline assignment: CDR1 SGHTA and CDR2 FQGNSA. CDR3 amino acids: CASSFGADEKLFF. Written as DNA, the CDR3 is TGTGCCAGCAGCTTTGGGGCCGATGAAAAACTGTTTTTT.

This clone was detected a few times. V and J are TRBV11-2 and TRBJ2-1, with D maybe TRBD2 (6 bases). CDR1 and CDR2 (germline): SGHAT, FQNNGV. The CDR3 spans 17 residues. Trimming took 2 bases from V and 4 from J, leaving 18 bases between them. Written as DNA, the CDR3 is TGTGCCAGCAGCTTATCCTTTTCGAGAGGGAGGTACAATGAGCAGTTCTTC. The encoded protein is CASSLSFSRGRYNEQFF. The full variable domain, rest sourced from reference TRBV11-2 and TRBJ2-1, is EAGVAQSPRYKIIEKRQSVAFWCNPISGHATLYWYQQILGQGPKLLIQFQNNGVVDDSQLPKDRFSAERLKGVDSTLKIQPAKLEDSAVYLCASSLSFSRGRYNEQFFGPGTRLTVL.

This clone was counted a single time. The rearrangement uses TRBV10-3 and TRBJ1-5, with D unresolved. The CDR3 totals 14 residues. Per germline, CDR1 ENHRY and CDR2 SYGVKD. V lost 8 bases and J lost 1, with 12 bases in between. CDR3 region: CAIPIVPSNQPQHF. In nucleotides, the CDR3 is TGTGCCATCCCCATAGTGCCGAGCAATCAGCCCCAGCATTTT.

This CDR3 is CASSLGGVAKNIQYF. CDR3 sequence (DNA): TGTGCCAGCAGTTTAGGCGGGGTCGCCAAAAACATTCAGTACTTC. The chain uses TRBV28 and TRBJ2-4; TRBD2 is a possible D gene (6 bases). Per germline, CDR1 MDHEN and CDR2 SYDVKM. V shed 2 bases and J shed 1 base, with 9 bases lying between them. There are 15 residues in the CDR3.

The chain uses TRBV28 and TRBJ1-2; the D gene is possibly TRBD1 (5 bases). The CDR3 extends over 14 amino acids. Trimming stripped 6 bases from V and 8 bases from J, with 19 bases between. Germline assignment: CDR1 MDHEN and CDR2 SYDVKM. CDR3 amino acids: CASSDLGVPKGYTF. In DNA, the CDR3 is TGTGCCAGCAGCGACCTAGGGGTACCAAAAGGCTACACCTTC.

The J gene is TRBJ2-7, the V gene TRBV19; D uncertain. This CDR3 comprises 11 residues. Germline values: CDR1 LNHDA, CDR2 SQIVND (reference sequence). V was shortened by 5 bases and J by 7 bases, with 9 bases between the two germline ends. The CDR3 spells CASSSPNEQYF. In nucleotides, the CDR3 is TGTGCCAGTAGTTCTCCTAATGAGCAGTACTTC.

The rearrangement links TRBV14 to TRBJ1-1, with D unclear. This CDR3 comprises 14 residues. V was clipped by 1 base and J by 11 bases, with 17 bases between them. Germline CDR1 and CDR2: SGHDN and FVKESK. The CDR3 DNA follows: TGTGCCAGCAGCCAAGTAAATTCGGGGAGCACGGCTTTCTTT. It codes for CASSQVNSGSTAFF.